These 32 T cell receptor beta chains originate from one sample sequenced in a study of control samples from healthy donors and cancer patients. Assay: immunoSEQ multiplex PCR; the TCRdb copy retains only in-frame clones and omits some. Among tens of thousands of clones, roughly nine tenths were seen once, and the ten largest hold approximately 5%. The sequencing sample was made of PBMCs. The receptors originated from a man aged 55 to 70 with colorectal cancer.

This clone occurred once. V gene TRBV30 combines with J gene TRBJ2-3; weak D call: TRBD2 (6 bases). There are 14 residues in the CDR3. Germline V gene data show CDR1 as GTSNPN and CDR2 as SVGIG (reference sequence). V lost 3 bases and J lost 4, with 14 bases in between. The CDR3 reads CAWRAPGEADTQYF. CDR3 DNA sequence: TGTGCCTGGAGGGCACCGGGGGAGGCAGATACGCAGTATTTT.

The chain is built from TRBV7-8 and TRBJ1-2; D might be TRBD1 (5 bases). The germline CDR1 and CDR2 sequences are SGHVS and FQNEAQ. CDR3 size: 15 residues. The ends were cut back, 1 base at V and 4 bases at J, with 13 bases in the middle. CDR3 amino acids: CASSLGTGGGYGYTF. Here the CDR3 DNA reads TGTGCCAGCAGCTTAGGGACGGGGGGAGGCTATGGCTACACCTTC.

This sequence joins TRBV2 and TRBJ2-1; tentatively, D is TRBD2 (5 bases). Trimming shortened V by 6 bases and J by 4 bases, and 13 bases separated the two germline ends. Germline CDR1 reads SNHLY; CDR2 reads FYNNEI. CDR3 length: 14 amino acids. CDR3: CASSPLGVYNEQFF. For the CDR3, the DNA is TGTGCCAGCAGCCCCCTCGGGGTATACAATGAGCAGTTCTTC.

The rearrangement links TRBV28 to TRBJ1-5; D call uncertain. The germline V gene has CDR1 MDHEN and CDR2 SYDVKM. This CDR3 is built from 15 residues. The V end lost 6 bases, the J end lost 6 bases, and 18 bases lay between the germline ends. CDR3 in DNA: TGTGCCAGCAGCCCGGCTTTACTCCTCGGTCAGCCCCAGCATTTT. It yields the protein CASSPALLLGQPQHF.

The CDR3 spells CAWNTGYNEKLFF. DNA of the CDR3: TGTGCCTGGAATACAGGCTATAATGAAAAACTGTTTTTT. The chain carries TRBV30 and TRBJ1-4, with D possibly TRBD1 on 5 matching bases. V was shortened by 4 bases and J by 4 bases, with 10 bases between the two germline ends. This CDR3 is 13 amino acids long. Germline-derived CDR1 and CDR2 are GTSNPN and SVGIG (reference sequence).

The V and J genes are TRBV11-2 and TRBJ1-5; the D gene is possibly TRBD1 (6 bases). The length of the CDR3 is 14 residues. V was pared by 3 bases and J by 8 bases, with 14 bases between. Looked up from germline, CDR1 is SGHAT and CDR2 is FQNNGV. The CDR3 reads CASSLGGPGEPQHF. Written as DNA, the CDR3 is TGTGCCAGCAGCTTGGGCGGCCCAGGGGAGCCCCAGCATTTT.

The chain is built from TRBV3-1 (or the pseudogene TRBV3-2) and TRBJ2-5; D assignment may be TRBD1 or TRBD2 (6 bases each). Between the trimmed V and J ends, which lost 5 bases and 2 bases, there was a span of 12 bases. The CDR3 spans 14 residues. Germline loops: CDR1 LGHDT, CDR2 YNNKEL (reference sequence). As DNA, the CDR3 is TGTGCCAGCAGCTTTACGGGGGCGCAAGAGACCCAGTACTTC. Translated, it gives CASSFTGAQETQYF.

This chain uses TRBV11-3 with TRBJ2-5; D is undetermined. The CDR3 sequence is 15 residues long. Trimming removed 4 bases at V and 5 bases at J, with 17 bases between. Germline V gene data show CDR1 as SGHNT and CDR2 as YENEEA. CDR3 coding DNA: TGTGCCAGCAGCTCCCTCAGTGGAGCTCGGGAGACCCAGTACTTC. Encoded protein: CASSSLSGARETQYF.

The V call is TRBV7-2, the J call TRBJ2-7, with D possibly matching TRBD1 (7 bases). CDR3 length: 16 residues. Germline CDR1 is SGHTA and CDR2 is FQGNSA. V dropped 7 bases and J dropped 3 bases, with 22 bases sitting between them. CDR3 sequence (DNA): TGTGCCAGCACCCCGAGCGGAGGGGGCCTCAACTACGAGCAGTACTTC. Residues: CASTPSGGGLNYEQYF.

V gene TRBV28 combines with J gene TRBJ2-2; D is ambiguous. Between the trimmed V and J ends, which lost 3 bases and 6 bases, there was a span of 8 bases. Germline lookup yields CDR1 MDHEN and CDR2 SYDVKM. This CDR3 contains 13 residues. CDR3 sequence (DNA): TGTGCCAGCAGTTTGGTGGGCCCCGGGGAGCTGTTTTTT. It encodes CASSLVGPGELFF.

The chain recombines TRBV11-2 with TRBJ1-2; no definite D call. The CDR3 runs to 14 residues. V was cut by 4 bases and J by 7 bases, with 16 bases left in between. In germline, CDR1 is SGHAT, CDR2 FQNNGV. CDR3 loop: CASSSRTGLGGYTF. CDR3 coding DNA: TGTGCCAGCAGCTCTAGGACGGGATTAGGTGGCTACACCTTC. The full variable domain, its missing parts supplied by reference TRBV11-2 and TRBJ1-2, is EAGVAQSPRYKIIEKRQSVAFWCNPISGHATLYWYQQILGQGPKLLIQFQNNGVVDDSQLPKDRFSAERLKGVDSTLKIQPAKLEDSAVYLCASSSRTGLGGYTFGSGTRLTVV.

The chain combines TRBV5-1 with TRBJ2-7; 7 bases agree with TRBD2. This CDR3 has 14 amino acids. In germline, CDR1 is SGHRS, CDR2 YFSETQ. V gave up 3 bases and J gave up 1 base; unmatched junction bases: 4. In DNA, the CDR3 is TGCGCCAGCAGCTATCCTAGCGGATCCTACGAGCAGTACTTC. It yields the protein CASSYPSGSYEQYF.

This clone was found a few times. The V and J genes are TRBV27 and TRBJ2-3; 7 bases fit TRBD2. The germline gives CDR1 MNHEY, CDR2 SMNVEV (reference sequence). The CDR3 length is 15 residues. The trim removed 3 bases at V and 6 bases at J, leaving 9 bases unmatched. CDR3 protein: CASSFDERGIDTQYF. The CDR3 nucleotides read TGTGCCAGCAGTTTCGACGAGCGGGGTATCGATACGCAGTATTTT.

V and J are TRBV6-5 and TRBJ1-4; D not resolved. The V and J ends lost 5 bases and 3 bases respectively, with 10 bases between them. Germline CDR1 reads MNHEY; CDR2 reads SVGAGI. The CDR3 totals 14 residues. This chain's CDR3 is CASSPRRANEKLFF. CDR3 bases: TGTGCCAGCAGTCCCCGGAGAGCTAATGAAAAACTGTTTTTT.

V usage is TRBV7-2 and J usage is TRBJ2-7, with D uncertain. This CDR3 spans 14 amino acids. Germline V CDR1 and CDR2: SGHTA, FQGNSA. V was shortened by 5 bases and J by 3 bases, with 14 bases between the two germline ends. The CDR3 is CASSPGPGLYEQYF. In nucleotides, the CDR3 is TGTGCCAGCAGCCCGGGCCCGGGCCTCTACGAGCAGTACTTC.

This chain connects TRBV11-2 to TRBJ1-1, with unresolved D. The CDR3 loop spans 13 amino acids. Trimming removed 2 bases from V and 1 base from J, with 5 bases in between. Looked up from germline, CDR1 is SGHAT and CDR2 is FQNNGV. CDR3 in amino acids: CASSLSQNTEAFF. For the CDR3, the DNA is TGTGCCAGCAGCTTATCCCAGAACACTGAAGCTTTCTTT.

The rearrangement joins TRBV4-3 to TRBJ2-1; the match to TRBD1 covers 12 bases. This CDR3 spans 15 amino acids. Germline CDR1 reads LGHNA; CDR2 reads YSLEER. Trimming at V came to 0 bases and at J to 12 bases, leaving 6 bases not matched to a gene. The CDR3: CASSQDGTGGLPQFF. For the CDR3, the DNA is TGCGCCAGCAGCCAAGATGGGACAGGGGGCTTACCGCAGTTCTTC.

The chain is built from TRBV4-1 and TRBJ2-3; D call uncertain. Germline V lookup: CDR1 MGHRA, CDR2 YSYEKL. The V end was cut by 2 bases, the J end by 3 bases, with 12 bases between. The CDR3 runs 15 residues. The CDR3 coding sequence is TGCGCCAGCAGCCAACCCACAAGTCGGACAGATACGCAGTATTTT. Protein sequence: CASSQPTSRTDTQYF.

The chain is built from TRBV11-3 and TRBJ2-3, with unresolved D. The CDR3 contains 14 residues. The ends were cut back, 0 bases at V and 4 bases at J, with 8 bases in the middle. Germline V gene sequence: CDR1 SGHNT, CDR2 YENEEA. This chain's CDR3 is CASSLDGSPDTQYF. CDR3 in DNA: TGTGCCAGCAGCTTAGATGGGTCCCCAGATACGCAGTATTTT.

This chain connects TRBV6-2 or TRBV6-3 to TRBJ2-5, with 11 bases aligning to TRBD1. There are 16 residues in the CDR3. J was trimmed by 5 bases and V by 2 bases; bases with no gene match: 7. Looked up from germline, CDR1 is MNHEY and CDR2 is SVGEGT. CDR3 protein: CASSYGQGAIGETQYF. CDR3 coding DNA: TGTGCCAGCAGTTACGGACAGGGGGCAATAGGGGAGACCCAGTACTTC.

This chain joins TRBV14 and TRBJ1-2, with TRBD1 matching over 7 bases. This CDR3 spans 11 amino acids. Per germline, CDR1 SGHDN and CDR2 FVKESK. With V trimmed by 4 bases and J by 8 bases, 1 base remained unmatched. The DNA of the CDR3 is TGTGCCAGCAGCCGACAGGGCGGCTACACCTTC. Amino acid sequence: CASSRQGGYTF.

This clone occurred a few times. The chain uses TRBV29-1 and TRBJ1-1; D is undetermined. Germline CDR1 SQVTM, CDR2 ANQGSEA. Trimming stripped 4 bases from V and 0 bases from J, with 9 bases between. This CDR3 is 13 amino acids long. CDR3 loop: CSVVSEMNTEAFF. CDR3 bases: TGCAGCGTTGTGAGCGAGATGAACACTGAAGCTTTCTTT.

In DNA, the CDR3 is TGCGCCAGCAGCTTGGGACGGGGGTTGGCGAACACTGAAGCTTTCTTT. It codes for CASSLGRGLANTEAFF. V and J are TRBV5-1 and TRBJ1-1; D perhaps matches TRBD1 (5 bases). Germline V gives CDR1 SGHRS, CDR2 YFSETQ. V was clipped by 0 bases and J by 1 base, with 13 bases between them. The CDR3 is 16 residues long.

The chain couples TRBV9 to TRBJ1-4; D may be TRBD1 (5 bases). The CDR3 consists of 14 residues. Between the trimmed V and J ends, which lost 2 bases and 0 bases, there was a span of 5 bases. CDR1 SGDLS and CDR2 YYNGEE come from the germline V gene. The CDR3 DNA is TGTGCCAGCAGCGTCAGGGCAACTAATGAAAAACTGTTTTTT. Residues: CASSVRATNEKLFF.

The chain has TRBV28 and TRBJ1-5; a possible D gene is TRBD1 (5 bases). The germline V and J ends were trimmed by 4 bases and 0 bases, with 10 bases remaining between them. The CDR3 sequence is 15 residues long. CDR1 and CDR2 (germline): MDHEN, SYDVKM. CDR3 sequence: CASSYTGASNQPQHF. The CDR3 DNA is TGTGCCAGCAGTTACACCGGGGCTAGCAATCAGCCCCAGCATTTT.

This chain joins TRBV15 and TRBJ1-5; TRBD1 is a possible D gene (6 bases). Trimming removed 2 bases from V and 3 bases from J, with 8 bases in between. Germline V lookup: CDR1 LNHNV, CDR2 YYDKDF (reference sequence). This CDR3 has 14 amino acids. In DNA, the CDR3 is TGTGCCACCAGCAGACAGGGGATCAATCAGCCCCAGCATTTT. Protein sequence: CATSRQGINQPQHF.

V is TRBV12-3 or TRBV12-4 and J is TRBJ2-7, with D perhaps being TRBD1 or TRBD2 (5 bases each). There are 11 residues in the CDR3. The V end was cut by 4 bases, the J end by 6 bases, with 7 bases between. This CDR3 is CASSSRGEQYF. The DNA of the CDR3 is TGTGCCAGCAGTTCGAGGGGCGAGCAGTACTTC.

The V call is TRBV30, the J call TRBJ1-3; a weak D match, TRBD1 (6 bases). The CDR3 is 12 amino acids. Trimming cost V 2 bases and J 6 bases, with 8 bases left between them. Germline CDR1 GTSNPN, CDR2 SVGIG (reference sequence). CDR3 amino acids: CAWSSGANTIYF. CDR3 DNA: TGTGCCTGGAGTTCGGGGGCAAACACCATATATTTT.

The chain uses TRBV9 and TRBJ2-3; D could derive from TRBD1 or TRBD2 (5 bases each). Trimming pared 0 bases from V and 6 bases from J, leaving 17 bases between. Germline CDR1 is SGDLS and CDR2 is YYNGEE. CDR3 length: 16 amino acids. CDR3 sequence (DNA): TGTGCCAGCAGCGTAGAGTGGGGGAAAGGGCCGGATACGCAGTATTTT. Protein: CASSVEWGKGPDTQYF.

The chain couples TRBV2 to TRBJ2-5; D tentatively fits TRBD1 or TRBD2 (5 bases each). Germline loops: CDR1 SNHLY, CDR2 FYNNEI. The CDR3 is 14 amino acids. V was pared by 5 bases and J by 4 bases, with 14 bases between. The CDR3 coding sequence is TGTGCCAGCAGTAAAAACGGGGACGCAGAGACCCAGTACTTC. Translating gives CASSKNGDAETQYF.

V gene TRBV7-2 combines with J gene TRBJ2-2; D gene uncertain. This CDR3 has 16 amino acids. The V end was cut by 5 bases, the J end by 5 bases, with 18 bases between. Germline values: CDR1 SGHTA, CDR2 FQGNSA. The CDR3 region has the DNA TGTGCCAGCAGCCACGGACCCCCCCCTTATACCGGGGAGCTGTTTTTT. It specifies CASSHGPPPYTGELFF.

This clone came up once. The chain couples TRBV6-2 or TRBV6-3 to TRBJ2-3; D possibly corresponds to TRBD1 (6 bases). The CDR3 covers 17 residues. V gave up 2 bases and J gave up 0 bases, with 15 bases separating them. Looked up from germline, CDR1 is MNHEY and CDR2 is SVGEGT. Written as DNA, the CDR3 is TGTGCCAGCAGTTACCGGGCAGGGGACCCTAGCACAGATACGCAGTATTTT. This codes for CASSYRAGDPSTDTQYF.